This T cell receptor (beta chain) appears in the sequencing data of a study of beta chain features in type 1 diabetes. Study findings and constraints: When Type 1 diabetes patients were examined, their TCRB CDR3s proved moderately but significantly shorter in all four CD4+ subsets. Any PCR bias toward short templates would affect both groups alike.

V was cut by 3 bases and J by 4 bases, with 10 bases left in between. CDR3 length: 13 amino acids. Germline CDR1 reads SGDLS; CDR2 reads YYNGEE. The study reverse transcribed the entire isolated RNA, so it sequenced expressed TCRB transcripts. Using immunoSEQ multiplex PCR, the repertoire was profiled, and TCRdb retains in-frame clones only, with some absent. The table lists hundreds of thousands of clones, roughly 13% of them singletons. This clone appeared a few times. What it binds is not known. Material for sequencing was naive CD4+ T cells from blood. This clonotype originated in a young man with type 1 diabetes. The J gene is TRBJ1-1, the V gene TRBV9; D perhaps matches TRBD1 (5 bases). DNA of the CDR3: TGTGCCAGCAGCGAACCGGGGGGCACTGAAGCTTTCTTT. It specifies CASSEPGGTEAFF.